This T cell receptor (beta chain) was recorded in a study of cytomegalovirus exposure and HLA in healthy donors. Study results and caveats: Later on, an analysis showed TCR association rates differing by HLA locus, with DRB1 the most and HLA-C the fewest. Cytomegalovirus-associated status was assigned to approximately 160 TCR beta chains. The authors considered a cluster of highly shared sequence variants likely to be a sequencing artifact.

Trimming removed 7 bases from V and 4 bases from J, with 13 bases in between. The CDR3 loop spans 13 amino acids. The germline CDR1 and CDR2 sequences are MNHNY and SVGAGI (reference sequence). Samples came from healthy bone marrow donors. It was with 60 Vbeta and 13 Jbeta primers that the PCR ran. Repertoires were generated with immunoSEQ multiplex PCR, while TCRdb's copy carries only in-frame clones and drops some. Of roughly 100,000 clones detected, 60% to 80% appear once; the ten largest clones hold roughly 9.1%. A word on this clone: Its specificity is not known.

The sample was PBMCs. The chain uses TRBV6-6 and TRBJ1-1, with unresolved D. The sequence came from a male donor in good health and CMV-seropositive. The CDR3 is CASTSGERTEAFF. In nucleotides, the CDR3 is TGTGCCAGCACCTCCGGGGAGCGCACTGAAGCTTTCTTT.